This T cell receptor beta chain is drawn from a study of T cell changes during pregnancy in multiple sclerosis. Sequencing was performed with immunoSEQ multiplex PCR; in TCRdb, only in-frame clones are kept and a portion is missing. Among some 70,000 clones listed, roughly nine tenths were seen once. The germline V gene has CDR1 WSHSY and CDR2 SAAADI. Trimming stripped 11 bases from V and 9 bases from J, with 8 bases between. The CDR3 runs to 9 residues. This clonotype originated in a female donor with multiple sclerosis, enrolled in a pregnancy study. This chain uses TRBV10-2 with TRBJ2-1; possibly TRBD2 for D (6 bases). This specimen was peripheral blood, taken before pregnancy. As DNA, the CDR3 is TGCGCCGCGGGGTCTGAGCAGTTCTTC. As protein: CAAGSEQFF.